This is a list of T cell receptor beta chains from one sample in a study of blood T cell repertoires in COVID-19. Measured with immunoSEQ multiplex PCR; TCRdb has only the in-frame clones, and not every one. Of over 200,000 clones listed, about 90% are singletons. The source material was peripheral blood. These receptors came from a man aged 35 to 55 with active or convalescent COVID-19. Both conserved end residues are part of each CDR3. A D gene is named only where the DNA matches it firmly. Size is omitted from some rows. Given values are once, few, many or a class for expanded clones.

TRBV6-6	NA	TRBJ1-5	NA	TGTGCCAGCAGTTATCGGGGAAACAATCAGCCCCAGCATTTT	CASSYRGNNQPQHF
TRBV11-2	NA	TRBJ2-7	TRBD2	TGTGCCAGCAGCTTAGGGACTAGCGGGCCCTACGAGCAGTACTTC	CASSLGTSGPYEQYF
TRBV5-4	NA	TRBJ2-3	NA	TGTGCCAGCAGCTTGGGGGGACAAGGGCCAGATACGCAGTATTTT	CASSLGGQGPDTQYF
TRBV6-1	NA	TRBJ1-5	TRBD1	TGTGCCAGCAGTGAGTTGGGACAGGGAAATCAGCCCCAGCATTTT	CASSELGQGNQPQHF
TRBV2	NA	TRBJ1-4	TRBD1	TGTGCCACCGTCGGGACAGGGGGCGAAAAACTGTTTTTT	CATVGTGGEKLFF
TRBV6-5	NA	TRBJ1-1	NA	TGTGCCAGCAGTTACGCTACAAACAGGTGGACTGAAGCTTTCTTT	CASSYATNRWTEAFF
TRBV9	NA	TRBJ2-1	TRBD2	TGTGCCAGCAACACACTAGCGGGGCTACACAATGAGCAGTTCTTC	CASNTLAGLHNEQFF
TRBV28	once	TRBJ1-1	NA	TGTGCCAGCAGTTATTCCCAGGGGATTACTGAAGCTTTCTTT	CASSYSQGITEAFF
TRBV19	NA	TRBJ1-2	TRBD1	TGTGCCAGTAGTATCCTGCACGACAGGGTGCACGGCTACACCTTC	CASSILHDRVHGYTF
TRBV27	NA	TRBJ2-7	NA	TGTGCCAGCAGTTTGGGCCGCGCCTACGAGCAGTACTTC	CASSLGRAYEQYF
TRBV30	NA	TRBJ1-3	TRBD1	TGTGCCTGGAGTGGCCTTCCCAGGGGACAGGGGCTTTCGGGGGGAAACACCATATATTTT	CAWSGLPRGQGLSGGNTIYF
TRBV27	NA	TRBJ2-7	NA	TGTGCCAGCAGTTTAACCGCCTGGGACTCCCAGAGCTCCTACGAGCAGTACTTC	CASSLTAWDSQSSYEQYF
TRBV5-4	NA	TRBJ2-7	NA	TGTGCCAGCAGCTCTAGTGGTGAGCAGTACTTC	CASSSSGEQYF
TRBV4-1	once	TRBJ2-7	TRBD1	TGCGCCAGCAGCCAAGTTTCTTCACCGGGACAGGGTCCCCGGTACGAGCAGTACTTC	CASSQVSSPGQGPRYEQYF
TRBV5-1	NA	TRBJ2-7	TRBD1	TGCGCCAGCAGCCGGGACAGAGACTACGAGCAGTACTTC	CASSRDRDYEQYF
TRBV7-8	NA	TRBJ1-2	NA	TGTGCCAGCAGCCTAAAAGGGGTCGGCTATGGCTACACCTTC	CASSLKGVGYGYTF
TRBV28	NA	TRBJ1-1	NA	TGTGCCAGCAGTCTCAGGGGCATGAACACTGAAGCTTTCTTT	CASSLRGMNTEAFF
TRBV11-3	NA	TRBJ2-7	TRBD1	TGTGCCAGCAGCCCGCGGGACAGGGTAGGCGAGCAGTACTTC	CASSPRDRVGEQYF
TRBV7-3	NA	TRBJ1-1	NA	TGTGCCAGCAGCCCCTCAGGGATGGGGAACACTGAAGCTTTCTTT	CASSPSGMGNTEAFF
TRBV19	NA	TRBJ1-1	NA	TGTGCCAGTAGTCCAGGGGTCTTCGGGGCTTTCTTT	CASSPGVFGAFF
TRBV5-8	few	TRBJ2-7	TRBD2	TGTGCCAGCAGTTCGGAGATGGGGTTTGCGGGAGAGGGAGACGAGCAGTACTTC	CASSSEMGFAGEGDEQYF
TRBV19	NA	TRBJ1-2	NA	TGTGCCAGTAGTATAGACAGTACCTATGGCTACACCTTC	CASSIDSTYGYTF
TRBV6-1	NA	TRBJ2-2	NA	TGTGCCAGCAGTGAACTCCTCGGGGAGCTGTTTTTT	CASSELLGELFF
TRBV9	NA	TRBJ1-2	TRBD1	TGTGCCAGCAGCGTTTTAAGGACAGGCGGGTCGGGCTACACCTTC	CASSVLRTGGSGYTF